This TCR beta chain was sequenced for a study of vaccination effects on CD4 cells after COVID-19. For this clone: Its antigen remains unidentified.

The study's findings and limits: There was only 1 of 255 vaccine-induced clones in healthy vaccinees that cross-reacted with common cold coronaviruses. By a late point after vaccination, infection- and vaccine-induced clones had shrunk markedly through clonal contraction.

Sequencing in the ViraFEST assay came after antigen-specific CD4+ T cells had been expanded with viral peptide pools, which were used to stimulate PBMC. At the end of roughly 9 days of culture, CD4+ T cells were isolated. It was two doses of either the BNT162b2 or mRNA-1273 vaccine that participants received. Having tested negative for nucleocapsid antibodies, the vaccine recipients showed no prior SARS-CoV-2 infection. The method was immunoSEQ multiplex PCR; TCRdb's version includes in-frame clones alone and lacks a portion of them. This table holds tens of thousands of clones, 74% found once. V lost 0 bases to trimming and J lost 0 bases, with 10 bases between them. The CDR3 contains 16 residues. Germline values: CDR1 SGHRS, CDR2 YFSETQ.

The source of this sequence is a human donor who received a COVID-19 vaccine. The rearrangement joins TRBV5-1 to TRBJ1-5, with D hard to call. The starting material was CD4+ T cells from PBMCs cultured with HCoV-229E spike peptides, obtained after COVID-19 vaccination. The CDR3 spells CASSLAGSFSNQPQHF. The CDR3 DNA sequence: TGCGCCAGCAGCTTGGCGGGGTCTTTTAGCAATCAGCCCCAGCATTTT.